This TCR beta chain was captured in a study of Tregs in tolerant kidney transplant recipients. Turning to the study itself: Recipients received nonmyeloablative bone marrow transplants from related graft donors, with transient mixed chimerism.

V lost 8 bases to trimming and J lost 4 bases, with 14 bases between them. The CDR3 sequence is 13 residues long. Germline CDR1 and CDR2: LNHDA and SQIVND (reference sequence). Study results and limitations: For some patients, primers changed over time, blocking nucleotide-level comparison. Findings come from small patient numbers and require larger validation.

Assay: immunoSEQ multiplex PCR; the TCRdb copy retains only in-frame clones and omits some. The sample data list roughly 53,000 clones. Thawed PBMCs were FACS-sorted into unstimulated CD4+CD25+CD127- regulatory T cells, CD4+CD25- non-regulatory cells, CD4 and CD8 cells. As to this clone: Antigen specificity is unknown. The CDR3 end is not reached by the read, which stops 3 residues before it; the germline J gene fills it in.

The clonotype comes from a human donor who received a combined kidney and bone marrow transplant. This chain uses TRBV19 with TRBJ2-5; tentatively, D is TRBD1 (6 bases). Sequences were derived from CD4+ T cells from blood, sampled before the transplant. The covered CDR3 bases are TGTGCCAGTGGACAGAAGGGTTCAGAGACC. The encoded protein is CASGQKGSET. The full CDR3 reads CASGQKGSETQYF.